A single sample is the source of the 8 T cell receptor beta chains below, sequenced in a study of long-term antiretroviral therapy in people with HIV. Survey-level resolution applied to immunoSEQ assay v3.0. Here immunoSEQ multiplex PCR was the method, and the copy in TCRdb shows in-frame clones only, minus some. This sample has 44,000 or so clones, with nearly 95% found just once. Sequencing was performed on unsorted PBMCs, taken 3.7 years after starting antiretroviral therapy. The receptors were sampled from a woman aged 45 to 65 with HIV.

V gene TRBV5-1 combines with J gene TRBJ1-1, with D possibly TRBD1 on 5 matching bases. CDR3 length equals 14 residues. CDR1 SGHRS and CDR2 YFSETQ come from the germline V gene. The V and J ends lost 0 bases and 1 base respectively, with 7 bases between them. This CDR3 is CASSLEGQNTEAFF. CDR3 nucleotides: TGCGCCAGCAGCTTGGAAGGACAGAACACTGAAGCTTTCTTT.

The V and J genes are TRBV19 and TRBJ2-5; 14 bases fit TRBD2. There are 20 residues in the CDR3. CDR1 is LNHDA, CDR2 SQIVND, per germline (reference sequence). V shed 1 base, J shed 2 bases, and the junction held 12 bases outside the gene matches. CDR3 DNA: TGTGCCAGTAGTATAGCGTTTCGACTAGCGGGGGGGGCTTTACAAGAGACCCAGTACTTC. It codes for CASSIAFRLAGGALQETQYF.

The CDR3 loop is CASSRLYTGELFF. The DNA for the CDR3 is TGCGCCAGCAGCCGACTTTACACCGGGGAGCTGTTTTTT. The chain is built from TRBV4-1 and TRBJ2-2, with D uncertain. Trimming pared 4 bases from V and 3 bases from J, leaving 6 bases between. The CDR3 contains 13 residues. Germline values: CDR1 MGHRA, CDR2 YSYEKL.

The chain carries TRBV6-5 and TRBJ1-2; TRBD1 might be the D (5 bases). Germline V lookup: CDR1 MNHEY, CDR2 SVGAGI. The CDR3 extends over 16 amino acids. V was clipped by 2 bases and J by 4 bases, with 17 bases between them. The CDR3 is CASSYGREKPLYGYTF. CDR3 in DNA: TGTGCCAGCAGTTACGGCAGGGAAAAACCCCTCTATGGCTACACCTTC.

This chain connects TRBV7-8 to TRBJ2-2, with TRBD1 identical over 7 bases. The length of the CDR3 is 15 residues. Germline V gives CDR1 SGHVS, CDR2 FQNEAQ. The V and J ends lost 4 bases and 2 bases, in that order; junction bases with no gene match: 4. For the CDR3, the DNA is TGTGCCAGCAGCTATACAGGGGTAAACACCGGGGAGCTGTTTTTT. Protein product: CASSYTGVNTGELFF.

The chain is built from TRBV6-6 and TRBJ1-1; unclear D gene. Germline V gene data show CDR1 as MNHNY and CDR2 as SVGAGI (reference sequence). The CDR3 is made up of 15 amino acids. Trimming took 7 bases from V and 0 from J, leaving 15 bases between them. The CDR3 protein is CASKVQAFMNTEAFF. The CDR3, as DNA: TGTGCCAGCAAGGTTCAGGCCTTCATGAACACTGAAGCTTTCTTT.

The CDR3 nucleotides read TGTGCCAGCAGCGGGGGACAGGGGGTGGCCTACGAGCAGTACTTC. As protein: CASSGGQGVAYEQYF. The rearrangement links TRBV9 to TRBJ2-7, with 11 bases identical to TRBD1. The CDR3 length is 15 residues. V shed 3 bases and J 2 bases; nucleotides not matched to a gene: 4. The germline V gene has CDR1 SGDLS and CDR2 YYNGEE.

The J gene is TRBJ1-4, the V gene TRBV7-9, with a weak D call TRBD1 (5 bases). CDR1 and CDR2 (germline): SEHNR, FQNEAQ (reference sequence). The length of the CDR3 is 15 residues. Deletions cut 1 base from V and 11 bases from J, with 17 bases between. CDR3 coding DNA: TGTGCCAGCAGCTTAGTGCAGGGCGATTTTCCCAAACTGTTTTTT. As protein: CASSLVQGDFPKLFF.